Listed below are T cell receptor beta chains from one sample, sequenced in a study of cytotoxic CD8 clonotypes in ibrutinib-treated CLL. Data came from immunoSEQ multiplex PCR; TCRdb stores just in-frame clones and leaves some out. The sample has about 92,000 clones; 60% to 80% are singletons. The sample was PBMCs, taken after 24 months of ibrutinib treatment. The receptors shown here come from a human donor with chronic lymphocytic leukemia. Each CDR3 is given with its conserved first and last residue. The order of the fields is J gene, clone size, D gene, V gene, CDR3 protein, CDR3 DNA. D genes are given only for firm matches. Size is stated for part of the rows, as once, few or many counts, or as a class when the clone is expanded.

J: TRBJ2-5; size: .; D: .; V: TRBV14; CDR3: CASSQVRGSPWGTQYF; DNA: TGTGCCAGCAGCCAAGTACGGGGCTCCCCCTGGGGGACCCAGTACTTC
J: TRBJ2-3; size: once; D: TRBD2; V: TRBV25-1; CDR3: CASSAPLGAGGDTQYF; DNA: TGTGCCAGCAGTGCCCCCTTAGGGGCGGGGGGAGATACGCAGTATTTT
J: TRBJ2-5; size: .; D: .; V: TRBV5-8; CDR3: CASSLGTGIQETQYF; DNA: TGTGCCAGCAGCTTAGGGACGGGGATTCAAGAGACCCAGTACTTC
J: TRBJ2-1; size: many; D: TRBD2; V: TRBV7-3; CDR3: CASSTSTSGSVNEQFF; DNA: TGTGCCAGCAGCACATCAACTAGCGGGAGTGTCAATGAGCAGTTCTTC
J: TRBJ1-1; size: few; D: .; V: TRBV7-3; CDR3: CASRTSMNTEAFF; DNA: TGTGCCAGCCGGACAAGCATGAACACTGAAGCTTTCTTT
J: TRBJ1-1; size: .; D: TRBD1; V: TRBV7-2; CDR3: CASSADRHSSMNTEAFF; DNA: TGTGCCAGCAGCGCGGACAGGCACTCCAGTATGAACACTGAAGCTTTCTTT
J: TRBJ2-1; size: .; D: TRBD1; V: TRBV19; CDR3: CASSLPGQGRGGSYNEQFF; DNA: TGTGCCAGTAGCCTGCCGGGACAGGGTAGGGGTGGATCCTACAATGAGCAGTTCTTC
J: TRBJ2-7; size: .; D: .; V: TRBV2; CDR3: CASSEVARSYEQYF; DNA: TGTGCCAGCAGTGAAGTGGCGAGGAGCTACGAGCAGTACTTC
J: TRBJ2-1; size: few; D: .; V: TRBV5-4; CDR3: CASSLSVEGEQFF; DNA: TGTGCCAGCAGCCTTAGCGTGGAAGGTGAGCAGTTCTTC
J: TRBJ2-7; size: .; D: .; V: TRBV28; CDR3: CASSSPALASYEQYF; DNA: TGTGCCAGCAGTTCTCCCGCACTTGCCTCCTACGAGCAGTACTTC
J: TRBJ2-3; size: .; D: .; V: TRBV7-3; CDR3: CASSLSTAPDTQYF; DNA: TGTGCCAGCAGCTTAAGCACAGCCCCAGATACGCAGTATTTT